This TCR beta chain was profiled in a study of shared clonotypes between healthy human individuals (dated by TCRdb to between 2020 and 2021). Notes on the research overall: The cohort comprised two women and a few men aged 18 to 49 years. To estimate repertoire size and how much clonotypes are shared between individuals, the study performed deep sequencing of blood TCR repertoires from a few healthy adults. For each donor, CD4 naive and CD4 memory were each run on three plates, CD8 naive on two plates, and CD8 memory on one plate. Per donor, leukapheresis produced somewhere between about 0.94 and 9 billion PBMCs. Different laboratories and diverse techniques were used to prepare libraries and sequence TCR repertoires, to increase sequencing depth and limit assay-specific biases.

Using the deep immunoSEQ assay, TCR CDR3 regions were amplified from genomic DNA by multiplex PCR. Extracted genomic DNA from each cell subset was spread evenly across all wells of several immunoSEQ 96-well plates, with each plate serving as a replicate. Each replicate PCR for sorted subsets received around 200 ng genomic DNA, equal to tens of thousands of T cell genomes. The purified libraries were quantified using a Qubit 3.0 fluorometer, sized with a Bioanalyzer 2100, and then quantified again using the KAPA Library Quantification kit. Each immunoSEQ 96-well plate was sequenced on its own single-read 150-cycle Illumina NextSeq 550 flow cell. The paper's processing steps were these. Because the immunoSEQ output included only junctional sequences and no quality scores, the filtering could not be the same as the filtering used for full-length reads. Sequences were annotated with PyIR, a Python wrapper for IgBLAST v1.9, using IMGT germline references to assign V/J genes and CDR3. Reads were filtered out if the reads had weak V/J assignments (E-value above 1e-6), no CDR3, stop codons, out-of-frame junctions, or ambiguous translated residues. V3J clonotypes were defined by identical inferred V gene, J gene, and CDR3 amino acid sequence. Percentage overlap between repertoires was calculated by dividing the number of shared unique clonotypes by the size of the smaller repertoire. Three approaches were used to assess repertoire richness: RTK rarefaction, the Chao1 estimator, and Recon v2.1 estimates of unobserved clonotypes. OLGA was used to compute generation probabilities for all TCRbeta clonotypes that the gDNA method yielded from several donors. The table was pulled from immuneACCESS by TCRdb, which kept in-frame rearrangements only. Such tables lose some clones; where checked, under half of the loss comes from unresolved V genes, and the rest has no known cause. The DNA gave D and trimming, while V, J and clone size come from that table. This sample is represented by 2.3 million or so clones; 85% to 95% of them were singletons. The top ten hold about 0.39% of the sample.

On the study overall, not on this receptor specifically: Clonotypes shared by all four sorted-subset donors showed higher generation probabilities than non-shared clonotypes. Across a handful of donors, about 4.5% of naive CD4, approximately 4% of naive CD8, around 2.1% of memory CD4, and 0.4% of memory CD8 clonotypes were shared. Naive subsets generally had larger estimated clonotype richness than memory subsets did. Even with the large sequencing depth, rarefaction of the sorted-subset datasets indicated that sequencing was incomplete. Only blood was sampled, and tissue TCR repertoires likely differ from those in blood. Based on pairwise subsampling, the degree of clonotype sharing among donors was expected to be affected by sequencing depth. The small number of donors limited the genetic and exposure-history diversity represented.

Donors were healthy HIV-negative adults with no recently reported acute infections or vaccinations. Only Caucasian adults living in Nashville, Tennessee, USA were represented among the donors. Magnetic negative selection was used to enrich CD4+ T cells, after which naive cells were positively selected on CD45RA and the negative fraction became the memory subset. Blood was obtained by leukapheresis, after which PBMCs were separated by Ficoll-Histopaque density gradient centrifugation and cryopreserved in liquid nitrogen vapor phase. Purity and quantity of every magnetically sorted T cell population were checked by analytical flow cytometry. Genomic DNA was isolated from every sorted fraction and measured by UV absorbance on a Nanodrop 2000c. CDR1 and CDR2 were assigned from the germline V gene as MGHRA and YSYEKL. The CDR3 covers 22 residues, taking in both the cysteine and the phenylalanine. CDR3 DNA only is kept here, 66 bases in frame from base 1. The V and J ends are trimmed by 0 bases and 4 bases, leaving 32 bases between them.

With respect to this clone: The clone's antigen remains unknown. Base qualities are not at hand, and no much larger clone is one base apart.

The sequencing sample was made of naive CD4+ T cells from PBMCs. Sample cell subset or site, as interpreted from the label and publication: CD45RA+ positively selected. The receptor chain draws on TRBV4-1 and TRBJ2-3, and TRBD2 may be the D gene, going by 6 matching bases. The sequence derives from a man younger than 35 in good health. Some clones in this sample may be carry-over from other donors' samples. The CDR3 has the sequence CASSQDRVGTGRIAGNADTQYF. The nucleotides are TGCGCCAGCAGCCAAGATAGGGTCGGAACGGGACGGATCGCGGGAAATGCAGATACGCAGTATTTT.